The 12 T cell receptor beta chains reported below all come from one sample, sequenced in a study of immune heterogeneity within non-small cell lung tumors. Multiplex PCR amplified the TCR beta CDR3 region. Its first round ran for approximately 10 cycles with 32 V and 13 J primers. TCRdb reprocessed the multiplex PCR reads via MiXCR and lists one record per CDR3 protein. The sample shows 10,000 to 13,000 distinct CDR3 sequences, 30% of them seen only once. With around 0.6 ug used per sample, the template was genomic DNA from bulk tumor. Primary tumors were biopsied several times each, far apart, intraoperatively. Patients went through curative surgery, and their non-small cell lung cancer was untreated and newly diagnosed. Sequencing was done on a sample of lung tumor tissue. The receptor set was obtained from a woman aged 50 to 65 with non-small cell lung cancer.

The chain links TRBV6-5 to TRBJ2-3; D is perhaps TRBD1 or TRBD2 (5 bases each). The CDR3 extends over 16 amino acids. Trimming took 4 bases from V and 0 from J, leaving 14 bases between them. From germline, CDR1 is MNHEY and CDR2 SVGAGI. The CDR3 loop is CASSFSGTLSTDTQYF. CDR3 coding DNA: TGTGCCAGCAGTTTTTCCGGGACCCTTAGCACAGATACGCAGTATTTT.

This clonotype is classed as medium-sized (0.01 to 0.1%). This chain uses TRBV2 with TRBJ1-1; TRBD1 matches at 10 bases. The germline V gene has CDR1 SNHLY and CDR2 FYNNEI. The CDR3 contains 11 residues. The J segment lost 10 bases and the V segment lost 9 bases, leaving 5 bases of the junction unmatched. The CDR3 spells CARRTGGSAFF. CDR3 nucleotide sequence: TGTGCCAGACGGACAGGGGGATCAGCTTTCTTT.

The chain combines TRBV7-9 with TRBJ1-3; D is unresolved. CDR3 length equals 14 residues. V was pared by 5 bases and J by 0 bases, with 8 bases between. In germline, CDR1 is SEHNR, CDR2 FQNEAQ (reference sequence). The CDR3 sequence is CASSLPFSGNTIYF. Here the CDR3 DNA reads TGTGCCAGCAGCCTTCCTTTCTCTGGAAACACCATATATTTT.

Concerning this clonotype: This may come from a read error, since a much larger clone is one base off. The V and J genes are TRBV5-1 and TRBJ1-6; tentative D call: TRBD1 (5 bases). Germline values: CDR1 SGHRS, CDR2 YFSETQ. The CDR3 is 16 residues long. With 6 bases removed from V and 0 bases from J, the gap between germline ends came to 13 bases. The CDR3 reads CASIRDSRSYNSPLHF. CDR3 bases: TGCGCCAGCATCAGGGACTCCCGCTCCTATAATTCACCCCTCCACTTT.

This clonotype was seen a handful of times. The chain is built from TRBV5-4 and TRBJ1-4; 10 positions match TRBD1. With V trimmed by 4 bases and J by 7 bases, 4 bases remained unmatched. Germline V gene lookup returns CDR1 SGHNT and CDR2 YYREEE (reference sequence). The CDR3 has 14 residues. CDR3 loop: CASSQDRGGEKLFF. In nucleotides, the CDR3 is TGTGCCAGCAGCCAGGACAGGGGGGGTGAAAAACTGTTTTTT.

A few counts support this clonotype. A much larger clone lies a single base off, so this may be a read error. The chain joins TRBV12-3 or TRBV12-4 to TRBJ1-5, with unresolved D. This CDR3 comprises 15 residues. CDR3 nucleotide sequence: TGTGCCTGCAGTACCGACATAATTAGCAATCAGCCCCAGCATTTT. It codes for CACSTDIISNQPQHF.

By share, this clonotype counts as medium-sized (0.01 to 0.1%). This chain links TRBV28 with TRBJ1-5; perhaps TRBD1 as D (6 bases). The CDR3 runs 17 residues. CDR1 and CDR2 (germline): MDHEN, SYDVKM. The V gene lost 4 bases and the J gene lost 6 bases, with 22 bases spanning the gap. DNA for the CDR3: TGTGCCAGCAGTTCCCCCGAGGGGGGGGCTGGGGGTCAGCCCCAGCATTTT. It yields the protein CASSSPEGGAGGQPQHF.

By frequency in the sample, this clonotype is medium-sized. V is TRBV3-1 and J is TRBJ2-7; unclear D gene. The CDR3 consists of 14 residues. Germline values: CDR1 LGHDT, CDR2 YNNKEL (reference sequence). Trimming took off 1 base at V and 5 bases at J, with 12 bases between the two ends. CDR3 coding DNA: TGTGCCAGCAGCCAAGGATTTCTGCACGACGAGCAGTACTTC. Its protein product is CASSQGFLHDEQYF.

The sample holds many counts of this clonotype. The CDR3 reads CASSPGQGPYEQYF. The CDR3 bases are TGTGCCAGCTCACCAGGACAGGGCCCCTACGAGCAGTACTTC. The chain combines TRBV18 with TRBJ2-7; 8 nucleotides match TRBD1. The CDR3 consists of 14 residues. V lost 2 bases and J lost 2; bases outside the gene matches: 2. Germline lookup yields CDR1 KGHSH and CDR2 LQKENI.

This clonotype has a count of ten or more. This chain joins TRBV6-1 and TRBJ1-6; D remains unclear. CDR3 length: 14 amino acids. In germline, CDR1 is MNHNS, CDR2 SASEGT. With 6 bases removed from V and 7 bases from J, the gap between germline ends came to 13 bases. The CDR3 is CASRLDGRNSPLHF. The CDR3 DNA follows: TGTGCCAGCAGGTTGGACGGGAGGAATTCACCCCTCCACTTT.

There are a few counts of this clonotype. The CDR3 DNA follows: TGCGCCAGCAGCCAAGAAGGACAGGGGGTTTCAAAACTGTTTTTT. It encodes CASSQEGQGVSKLFF. V and J are TRBV4-1 and TRBJ1-4; 10 nucleotides agree with TRBD1. CDR1 is MGHRA, CDR2 YSYEKL, per germline. This CDR3 comprises 15 residues. The ends lost 0 bases at V and 10 bases at J; junction bases unmatched: 5.

This clonotype was detected a few times. V gene TRBV29-1 combines with J gene TRBJ1-1, with no clear D. This CDR3 is 11 amino acids long. The germline V gene encodes CDR1 SQVTM and CDR2 ANQGSEA. The germline V and J ends were trimmed by 3 bases and 10 bases, with 12 bases remaining between them. CDR3 sequence: CSVDSGGRAFF. The CDR3 DNA reads TGCAGCGTTGATTCGGGAGGGAGAGCTTTCTTT.